This T cell receptor beta chain was sequenced in a study of blood T cell repertoires in COVID-19. Study-wide background: Both acute and convalescent COVID-19 samples were obtained from the United States, Italy and Spain. Sources were T cells, B-cell-depleted T cells, or PBMCs; the material itself was cDNA or gDNA.

In the authors' workflow: Cell counts per sample came from amplifying reference gene primers. TCRdb keeps only in-frame clones here, not all; method: immunoSEQ multiplex PCR. V and J calls and clone size are as listed in that table; D and trimming were resolved from the DNA. The table shows approximately 200,000 clones, with over 80% occurring only once. This clonotype was obtained from a woman aged 25-40 years with acute or convalescent COVID-19. The sequencing sample was made of peripheral blood.

Here the CDR3 DNA reads TGTGCCAGCAGCCTAAAGGGTGGAGGGGCCGGGGAGCTGTTTTTT. Its translation is CASSLKGGGAGELFF. V and J are TRBV7-2 and TRBJ2-2, with D perhaps matching TRBD2 (6 bases). The germline V gene has CDR1 SGHTA and CDR2 FQGNSA. This CDR3 is built from 15 residues. The V gene lost 5 bases and the J gene lost 6 bases, with 16 bases spanning the gap.